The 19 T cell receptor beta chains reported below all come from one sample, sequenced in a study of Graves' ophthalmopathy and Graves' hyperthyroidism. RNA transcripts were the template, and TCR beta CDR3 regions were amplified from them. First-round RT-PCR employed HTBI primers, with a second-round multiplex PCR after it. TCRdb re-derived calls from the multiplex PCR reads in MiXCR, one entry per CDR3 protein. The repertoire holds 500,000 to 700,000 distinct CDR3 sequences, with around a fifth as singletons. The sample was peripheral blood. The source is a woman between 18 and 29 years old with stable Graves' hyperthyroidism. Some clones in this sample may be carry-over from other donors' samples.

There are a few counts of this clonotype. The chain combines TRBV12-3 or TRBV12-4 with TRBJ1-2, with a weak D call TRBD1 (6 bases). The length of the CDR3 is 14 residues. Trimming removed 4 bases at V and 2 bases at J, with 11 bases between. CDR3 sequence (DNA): TGTGCCAGCAGTTCGGCCACAGGGAACTATGGCTACACCTTC. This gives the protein CASSSATGNYGYTF.

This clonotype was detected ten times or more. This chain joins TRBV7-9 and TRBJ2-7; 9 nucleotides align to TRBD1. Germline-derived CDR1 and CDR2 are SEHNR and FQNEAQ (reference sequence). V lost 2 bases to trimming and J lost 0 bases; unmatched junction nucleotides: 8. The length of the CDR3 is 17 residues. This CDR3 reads CASSLTDPGQGSYEQYF. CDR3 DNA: TGTGCCAGCAGCTTAACGGACCCGGGACAGGGCTCCTACGAGCAGTACTTC.

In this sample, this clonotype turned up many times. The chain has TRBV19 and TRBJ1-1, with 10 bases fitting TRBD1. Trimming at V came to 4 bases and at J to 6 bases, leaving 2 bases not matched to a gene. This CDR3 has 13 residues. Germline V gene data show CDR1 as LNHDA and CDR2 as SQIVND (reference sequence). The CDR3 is CASSTGQGAEAFF. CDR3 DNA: TGTGCCAGTAGTACAGGACAGGGGGCTGAAGCTTTCTTT.

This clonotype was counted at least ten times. CDR3 protein: CASSYRGAEQYF. CDR3 in DNA: TGTGCCAGCAGCTACAGGGGGGCCGAGCAGTACTTC. The chain employs TRBV7-2 and TRBJ2-7; TRBD1 aligns across 8 bases. Germline assignment: CDR1 SGHTA and CDR2 FQGNSA. The V gene end was trimmed by 4 bases and the J gene end by 6 bases; junction bases not matched to a gene: 2. The CDR3 contains 12 residues.

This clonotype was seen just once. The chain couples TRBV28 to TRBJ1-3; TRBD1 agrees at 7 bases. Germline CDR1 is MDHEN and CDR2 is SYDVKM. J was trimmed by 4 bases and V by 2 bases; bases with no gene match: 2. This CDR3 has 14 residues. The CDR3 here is CASSLPGGGNTIYF. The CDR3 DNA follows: TGTGCCAGCAGTTTACCAGGGGGAGGAAACACCATATATTTT.

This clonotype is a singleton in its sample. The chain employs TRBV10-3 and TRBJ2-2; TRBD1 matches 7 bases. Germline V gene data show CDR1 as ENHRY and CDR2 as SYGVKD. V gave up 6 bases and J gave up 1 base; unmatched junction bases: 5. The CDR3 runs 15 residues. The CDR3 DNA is TGTGCCATCAGCCCGGGACAGCAGAACACCGGGGAGCTGTTTTTT. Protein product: CAISPGQQNTGELFF.

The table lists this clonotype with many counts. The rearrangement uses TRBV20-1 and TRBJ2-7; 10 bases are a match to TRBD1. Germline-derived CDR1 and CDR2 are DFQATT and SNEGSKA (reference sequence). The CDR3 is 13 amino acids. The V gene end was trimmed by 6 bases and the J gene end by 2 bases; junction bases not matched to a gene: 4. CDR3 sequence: CSATGQGAYEQYF. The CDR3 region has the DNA TGCAGTGCCACTGGACAGGGGGCCTACGAGCAGTACTTC.

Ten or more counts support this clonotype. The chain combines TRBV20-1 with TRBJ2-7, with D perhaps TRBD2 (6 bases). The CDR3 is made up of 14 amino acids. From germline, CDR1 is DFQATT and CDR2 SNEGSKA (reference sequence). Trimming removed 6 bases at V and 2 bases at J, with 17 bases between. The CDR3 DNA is TGCAGTGCCCCCATTAGGAGGGTCCCCTACGAGCAGTACTTC. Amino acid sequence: CSAPIRRVPYEQYF.

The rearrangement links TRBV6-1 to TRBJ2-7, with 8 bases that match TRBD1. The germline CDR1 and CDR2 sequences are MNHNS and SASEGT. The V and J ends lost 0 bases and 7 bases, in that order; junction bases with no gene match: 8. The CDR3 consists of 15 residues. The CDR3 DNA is TGTGCCAGCAGTGAAGCGGGGACAGGAGCTGGAGAGCAGTACTTC. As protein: CASSEAGTGAGEQYF.

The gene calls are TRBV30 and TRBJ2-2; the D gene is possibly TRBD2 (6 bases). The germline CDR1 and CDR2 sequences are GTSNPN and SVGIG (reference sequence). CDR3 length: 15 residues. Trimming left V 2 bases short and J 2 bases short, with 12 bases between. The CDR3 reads CAWSRASVNTGELFF. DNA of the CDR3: TGTGCCTGGAGTAGGGCTAGCGTAAACACCGGGGAGCTGTTTTTT.

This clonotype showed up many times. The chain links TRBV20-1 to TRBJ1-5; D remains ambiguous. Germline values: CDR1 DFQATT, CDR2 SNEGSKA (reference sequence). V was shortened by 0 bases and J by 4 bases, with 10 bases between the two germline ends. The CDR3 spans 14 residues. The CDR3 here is CSARDLQRNQPQHF. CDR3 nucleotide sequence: TGCAGTGCTAGAGATCTACAGAGGAATCAGCCCCAGCATTTT.

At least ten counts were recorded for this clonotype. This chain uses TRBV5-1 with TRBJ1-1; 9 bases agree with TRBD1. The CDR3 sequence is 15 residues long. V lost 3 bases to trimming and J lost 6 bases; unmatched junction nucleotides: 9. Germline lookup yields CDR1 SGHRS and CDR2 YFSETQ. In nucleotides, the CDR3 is TGCGCCAGCAGCTCGGAGACAGGGGGTATTGCTGAAGCTTTCTTT. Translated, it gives CASSSETGGIAEAFF. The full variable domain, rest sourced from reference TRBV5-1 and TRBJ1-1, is KAGVTQTPRYLIKTRGQQVTLSCSPISGHRSVSWYQQTPGQGLQFLFEYFSETQRNKGNFPGRFSGRQFSNSRSEMNVSTLELGDSALYLCASSSETGGIAEAFFGQGTRLTVV.

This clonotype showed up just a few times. The CDR3 sequence is CASSLTKMNTEAFF. The CDR3 coding sequence is TGTGCCAGCAGCTTGACAAAAATGAACACTGAAGCTTTCTTT. J is TRBJ1-1 and V is TRBV7-3, with D uncertain. This CDR3 has 14 amino acids. From germline, CDR1 is SGHTA and CDR2 FQGTGA. V was trimmed by 3 bases and J by 0 bases, leaving 8 bases between them. The full variable domain, with the rest looked up from reference TRBV7-3 and TRBJ1-1, is GAGVSQTPSNKVTEKGKYVELRCDPISGHTALYWYRQSLGQGPEFLIYFQGTGAADDSGLPNDRFFAVRPEGSVSTLKIQRTERGDSAVYLCASSLTKMNTEAFFGQGTRLTVV.

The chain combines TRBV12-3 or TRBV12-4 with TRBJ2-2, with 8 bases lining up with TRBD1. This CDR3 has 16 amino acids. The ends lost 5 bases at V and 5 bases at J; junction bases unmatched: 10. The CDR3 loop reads CASSDYRGAGTGELFF. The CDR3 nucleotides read TGTGCCAGCAGTGATTACAGGGGGGCTGGGACCGGGGAGCTGTTTTTT.

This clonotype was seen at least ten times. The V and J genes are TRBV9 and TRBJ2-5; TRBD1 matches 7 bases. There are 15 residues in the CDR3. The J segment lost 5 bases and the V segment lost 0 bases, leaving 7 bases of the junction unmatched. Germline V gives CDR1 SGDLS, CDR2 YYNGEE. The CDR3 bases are TGTGCCAGCAGCGTAGGAATAGGGGGCATGGAGACCCAGTACTTC. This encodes CASSVGIGGMETQYF.

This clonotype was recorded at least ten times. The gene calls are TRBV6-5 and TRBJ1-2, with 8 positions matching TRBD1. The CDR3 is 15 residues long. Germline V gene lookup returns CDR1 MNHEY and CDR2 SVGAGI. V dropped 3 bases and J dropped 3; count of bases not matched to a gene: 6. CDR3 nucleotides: TGTGCCAGCAGTTATCGGGCAGGGGGCTACTATGGCTACACCTTC. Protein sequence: CASSYRAGGYYGYTF.

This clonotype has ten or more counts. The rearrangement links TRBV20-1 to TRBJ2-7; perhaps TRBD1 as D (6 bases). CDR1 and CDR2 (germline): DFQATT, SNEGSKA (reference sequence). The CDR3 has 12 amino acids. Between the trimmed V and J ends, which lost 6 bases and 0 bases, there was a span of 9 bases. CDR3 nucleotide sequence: TGCAGTGCACAGGGTAGCTCCTACGAGCAGTACTTC. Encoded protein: CSAQGSSYEQYF.

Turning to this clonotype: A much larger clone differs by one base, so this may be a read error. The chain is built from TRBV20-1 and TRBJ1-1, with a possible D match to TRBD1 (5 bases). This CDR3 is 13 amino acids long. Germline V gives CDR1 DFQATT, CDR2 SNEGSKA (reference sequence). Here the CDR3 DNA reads TGCAGTGCCAGGGAAGATTCGAACACTGAAGCTCTCTTT. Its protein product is CSAREDSNTEALF.

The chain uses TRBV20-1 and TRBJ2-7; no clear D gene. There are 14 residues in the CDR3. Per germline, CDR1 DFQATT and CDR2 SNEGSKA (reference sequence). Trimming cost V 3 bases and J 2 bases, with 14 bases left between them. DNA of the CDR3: TGCAGTGCTAGTAACAGCCTTATCCCCTACGAGCAGTACTTC. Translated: CSASNSLIPYEQYF.